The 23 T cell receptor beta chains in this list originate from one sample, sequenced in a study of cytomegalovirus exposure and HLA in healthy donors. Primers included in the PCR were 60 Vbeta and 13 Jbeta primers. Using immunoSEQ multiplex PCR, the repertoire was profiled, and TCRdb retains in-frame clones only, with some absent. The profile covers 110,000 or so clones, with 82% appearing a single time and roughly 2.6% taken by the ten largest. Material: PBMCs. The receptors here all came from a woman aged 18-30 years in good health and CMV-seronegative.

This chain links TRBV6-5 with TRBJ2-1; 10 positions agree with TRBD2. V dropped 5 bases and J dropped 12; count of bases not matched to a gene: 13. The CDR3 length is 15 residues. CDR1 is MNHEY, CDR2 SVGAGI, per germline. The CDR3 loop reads CASSPRGSGGLGQFF. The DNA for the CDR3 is TGTGCCAGCAGTCCCCGGGGTAGCGGGGGGTTGGGGCAGTTCTTC.

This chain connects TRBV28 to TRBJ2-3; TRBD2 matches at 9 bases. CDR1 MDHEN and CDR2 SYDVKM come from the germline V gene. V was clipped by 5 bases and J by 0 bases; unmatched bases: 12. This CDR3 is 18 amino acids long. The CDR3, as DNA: TGTGCCAGCAGTCAGATACGTCTAGCGGGACAGAGCACAGATACGCAGTATTTT. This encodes CASSQIRLAGQSTDTQYF.

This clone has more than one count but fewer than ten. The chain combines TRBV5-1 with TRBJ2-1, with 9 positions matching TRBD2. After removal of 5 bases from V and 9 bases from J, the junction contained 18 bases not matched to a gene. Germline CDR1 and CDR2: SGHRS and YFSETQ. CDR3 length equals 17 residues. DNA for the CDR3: TGCGCCAGCAGGGGGAGGGGGCAGGCTAGCGGGAAAGGTGAGCAGTTCTTC. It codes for CASRGRGQASGKGEQFF.

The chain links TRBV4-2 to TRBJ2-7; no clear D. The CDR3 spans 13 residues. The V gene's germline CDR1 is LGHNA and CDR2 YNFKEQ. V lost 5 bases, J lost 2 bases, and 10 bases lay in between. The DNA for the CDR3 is TGTGCCAGCAGCGTGGCGGCCGCCTACGAGCAGTACTTC. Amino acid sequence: CASSVAAAYEQYF.

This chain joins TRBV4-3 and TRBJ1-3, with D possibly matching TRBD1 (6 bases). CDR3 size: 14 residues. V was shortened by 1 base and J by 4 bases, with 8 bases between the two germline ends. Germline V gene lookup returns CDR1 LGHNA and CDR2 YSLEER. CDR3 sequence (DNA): TGCGCCAGCAGCCAAGTACAGGGCGGAAACACCATATATTTT. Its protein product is CASSQVQGGNTIYF.

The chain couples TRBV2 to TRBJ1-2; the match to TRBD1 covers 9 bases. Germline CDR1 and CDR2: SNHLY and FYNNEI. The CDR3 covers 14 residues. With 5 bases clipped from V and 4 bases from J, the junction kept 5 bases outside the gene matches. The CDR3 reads CASSRTGDTYGYTF. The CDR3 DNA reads TGTGCCAGCAGTAGGACAGGGGATACCTATGGCTACACCTTC.

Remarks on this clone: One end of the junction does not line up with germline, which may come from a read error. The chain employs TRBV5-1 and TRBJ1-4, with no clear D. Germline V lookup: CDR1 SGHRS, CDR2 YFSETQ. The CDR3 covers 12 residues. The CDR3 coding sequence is TGCGCCAGCGCCAGAAATGTCTCGGGGTATAGTTTT. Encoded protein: CASARNVSGYSF.

The CDR3, as DNA: TGTGCCAGCAGTTTAGGGGGGGGCATCACTGAAGCTTTCTTT. Translated: CASSLGGGITEAFF. The gene calls are TRBV27 and TRBJ1-1; D possibly corresponds to TRBD1 (6 bases). V was cut by 2 bases and J by 4 bases, with 11 bases left in between. This CDR3 is 14 amino acids long. Germline lookup yields CDR1 MNHEY and CDR2 SMNVEV (reference sequence).

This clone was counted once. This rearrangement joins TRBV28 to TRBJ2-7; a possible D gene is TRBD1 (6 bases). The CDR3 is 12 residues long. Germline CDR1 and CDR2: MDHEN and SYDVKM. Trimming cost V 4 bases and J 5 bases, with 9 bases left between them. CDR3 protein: CASSSGVDEQYF. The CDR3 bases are TGTGCCAGCAGTTCAGGGGTTGACGAGCAGTACTTC.

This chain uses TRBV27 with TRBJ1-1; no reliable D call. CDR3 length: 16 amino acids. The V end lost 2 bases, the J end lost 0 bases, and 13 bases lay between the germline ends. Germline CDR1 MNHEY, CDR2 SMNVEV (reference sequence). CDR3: CASSLRWSSLNTEAFF. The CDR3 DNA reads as TGTGCCAGCAGTTTAAGGTGGAGTAGCTTGAACACTGAAGCTTTCTTT.

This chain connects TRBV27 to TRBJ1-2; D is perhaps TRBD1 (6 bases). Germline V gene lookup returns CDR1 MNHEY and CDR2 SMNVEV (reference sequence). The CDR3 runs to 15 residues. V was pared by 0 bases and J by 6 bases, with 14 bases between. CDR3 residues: CASSLSPGVSDGYTF. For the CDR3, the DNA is TGTGCCAGCAGTTTATCGCCAGGGGTTTCCGATGGCTACACCTTC.

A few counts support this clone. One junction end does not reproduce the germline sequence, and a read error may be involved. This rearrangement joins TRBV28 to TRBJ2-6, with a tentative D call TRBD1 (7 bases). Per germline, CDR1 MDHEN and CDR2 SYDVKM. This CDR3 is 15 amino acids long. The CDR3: CASTAPTRGDNVLTF. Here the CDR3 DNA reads TGTGCCAGCACCGCACCCACCAGGGGGGACAACGTCCTGACTTTC.

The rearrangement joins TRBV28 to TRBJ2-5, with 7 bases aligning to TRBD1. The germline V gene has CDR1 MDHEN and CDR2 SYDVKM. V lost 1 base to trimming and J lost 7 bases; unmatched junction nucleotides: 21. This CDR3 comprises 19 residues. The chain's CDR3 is CASSLFLGQPRSRFGTQYF. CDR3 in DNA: TGTGCCAGCAGTTTATTCCTGGGACAGCCGAGAAGTAGGTTTGGGACCCAGTACTTC.

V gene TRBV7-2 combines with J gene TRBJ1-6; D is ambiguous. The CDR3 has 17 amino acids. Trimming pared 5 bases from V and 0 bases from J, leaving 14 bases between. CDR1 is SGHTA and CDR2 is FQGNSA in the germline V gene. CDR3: CASSLRHASSYNSPLHF. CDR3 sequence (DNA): TGTGCCAGCAGCCTCAGACACGCGAGCTCCTATAATTCACCCCTCCACTTT.

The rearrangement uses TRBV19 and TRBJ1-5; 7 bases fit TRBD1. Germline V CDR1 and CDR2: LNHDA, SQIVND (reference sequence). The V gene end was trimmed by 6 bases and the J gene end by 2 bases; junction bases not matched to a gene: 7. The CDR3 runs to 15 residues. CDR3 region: CASRYSGTGNQPQHF. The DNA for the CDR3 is TGTGCCAGTAGGTACTCCGGGACAGGCAATCAGCCCCAGCATTTT.

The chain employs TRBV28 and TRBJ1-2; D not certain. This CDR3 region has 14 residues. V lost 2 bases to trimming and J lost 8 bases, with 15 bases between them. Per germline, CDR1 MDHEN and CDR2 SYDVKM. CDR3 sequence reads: CASSLGGSLLGYTF. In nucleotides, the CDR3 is TGTGCCAGCAGTTTAGGAGGCAGTCTTCTGGGCTACACCTTC.

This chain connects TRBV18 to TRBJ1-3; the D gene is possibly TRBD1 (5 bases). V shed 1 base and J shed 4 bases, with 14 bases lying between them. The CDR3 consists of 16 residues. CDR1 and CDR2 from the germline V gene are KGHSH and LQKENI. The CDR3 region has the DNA TGTGCCAGCTCACCACTACAGGTTATACTCGGAAACACCATATATTTT. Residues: CASSPLQVILGNTIYF.

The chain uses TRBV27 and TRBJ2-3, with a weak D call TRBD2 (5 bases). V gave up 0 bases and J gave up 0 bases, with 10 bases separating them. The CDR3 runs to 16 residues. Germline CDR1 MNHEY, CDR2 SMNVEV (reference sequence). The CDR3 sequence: CASSLSASGSTDTQYF. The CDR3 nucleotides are TGTGCCAGCAGTTTATCGGCCAGCGGTAGCACAGATACGCAGTATTTT.

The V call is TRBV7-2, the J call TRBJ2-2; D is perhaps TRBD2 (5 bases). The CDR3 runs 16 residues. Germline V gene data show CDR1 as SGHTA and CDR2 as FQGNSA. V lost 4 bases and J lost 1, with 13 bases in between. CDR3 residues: CASSSTGLLNTGELFF. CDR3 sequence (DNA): TGTGCCAGCAGCTCAACTGGACTCTTGAACACCGGGGAGCTGTTTTTT.

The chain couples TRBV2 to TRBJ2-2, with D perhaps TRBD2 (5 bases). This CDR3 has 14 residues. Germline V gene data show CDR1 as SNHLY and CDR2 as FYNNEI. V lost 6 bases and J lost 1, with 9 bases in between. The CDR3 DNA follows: TGTGCCAGCAGACTCGGACTGAACACCGGGGAGCTGTTTTTT. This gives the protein CASRLGLNTGELFF.

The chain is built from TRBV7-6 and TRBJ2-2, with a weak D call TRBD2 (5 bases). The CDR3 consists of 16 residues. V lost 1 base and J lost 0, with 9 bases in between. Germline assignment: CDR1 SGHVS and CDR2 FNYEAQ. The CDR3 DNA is TGTGCCAGCAGCTTAGTGAGCGGAGCGAACACCGGGGAGCTGTTTTTT. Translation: CASSLVSGANTGELFF.

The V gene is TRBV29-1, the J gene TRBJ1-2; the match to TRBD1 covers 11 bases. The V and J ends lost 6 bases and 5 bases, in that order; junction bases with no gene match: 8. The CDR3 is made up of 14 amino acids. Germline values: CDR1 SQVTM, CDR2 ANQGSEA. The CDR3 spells CSVERDRGEYGYTF. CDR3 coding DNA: TGCAGCGTGGAGCGGGACAGGGGGGAATATGGCTACACCTTC.

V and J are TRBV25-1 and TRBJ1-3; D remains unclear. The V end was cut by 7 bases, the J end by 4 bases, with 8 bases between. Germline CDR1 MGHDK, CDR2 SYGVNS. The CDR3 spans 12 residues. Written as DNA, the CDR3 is TGTGCCAGCAATTTCGAGGGAAACACCATATATTTT. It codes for CASNFEGNTIYF.